The rows below give T cell receptor beta chains drawn from one sample of a study of control samples from healthy donors and cancer patients. Assay: immunoSEQ multiplex PCR; the TCRdb copy retains only in-frame clones and omits some. The sample contains more than 75,000 clones, around 84% of which appear only once. The sample comprised PBMCs. These receptors all stem from a man between 65 and 85 years old with lung cancer. CDR3s include the opening cysteine and the closing phenylalanine or tryptophan. Each record gives: V gene, clone size, D gene, J gene, CDR3 length, CDR3 DNA, CDR3 protein. The D gene is left open where the match is weak. The size of a clone is reported for some rows only, either as once, few or many, or as a class for expanded clones.

>TRBV2|-|-|TRBJ2-3|17
TGTGCCAGCAGTGAAGCGCTTCCGGGTGAGGGGCCAGATACGCAGTATTTT
CASSEALPGEGPDTQYF
>TRBV28|-|TRBD1|TRBJ1-2|13
TGTGCCAGCAGGGGACAGGGGTTCCATGGCTACACCTTC
CASRGQGFHGYTF
>TRBV6-5|-|-|TRBJ2-1|12
TGTGCCAGCAGAACAGGATACAATGAGCAGTTCTTC
CASRTGYNEQFF
>TRBV19|-|-|TRBJ1-5|15
TGTGCCAGTAGTATGGGAGGACAAGGTTGGCAGCCCCAGCATTTT
CASSMGGQGWQPQHF
>TRBV5-6|-|-|TRBJ1-2|13
TGTGCCAGCAGCTCAGGGACCCCTGAGGGCTACACCTTC
CASSSGTPEGYTF
>TRBV20-1|-|-|TRBJ1-6|15
TGCAGTGCTAGTGGGACCGACGATGATAATTCACCCCTCCACTTT
CSASGTDDDNSPLHF
>TRBV7-6|-|-|TRBJ1-1|13
TGTGCCAGCAGCTTAGGTAGTGGCACTGAAGCTTTCTTT
CASSLGSGTEAFF
>TRBV7-2|few|-|TRBJ2-1|16
TGTGCCAGCAGCTTAGCCCAGGTTAGCTCCTACAATGAGCAGTTCTTC
CASSLAQVSSYNEQFF
>TRBV7-8|-|-|TRBJ1-2|15
TGTGCCAGCAGCTTGAATATAGACTTAAGGAGAGGCTACACCTTC
CASSLNIDLRRGYTF
>TRBV19|once|TRBD1|TRBJ1-5|15
TGTGCCAGTAGTTTGGGACAGGGGTCCGGGCAGCCCCAGCATTTT
CASSLGQGSGQPQHF
>TRBV27|-|TRBD1|TRBJ1-3|15
TGTGCCAGCAGGGCACAGGGGGCGCTTGGAAACACCATATATTTT
CASRAQGALGNTIYF
>TRBV7-2|-|-|TRBJ2-2|15
TGTGCCAGCAGCTCCCGGTCCGTCGCGATCGGGGAGCTGTTTTTT
CASSSRSVAIGELFF
>TRBV6-5|-|TRBD2|TRBJ2-3|15
TGTGCCAGCAGTTCAGCGGGGGGGAGAGGAGATACGCAGTATTTT
CASSSAGGRGDTQYF
>TRBV4-1|-|-|TRBJ1-2|16
TGCGCCAGCAGCCAAGGGAGGCAGGGAATCCCCTATGGCTACACCTTC
CASSQGRQGIPYGYTF
>TRBV27|-|-|TRBJ2-7|13
TGTGCCAGCAGTCCCCTGGGCATCTACGAGCAGTACTTC
CASSPLGIYEQYF
>TRBV5-8|once|-|TRBJ1-5|13
TGTGCCAGCAGCGTGGGGGGGAATCAGCCCCAGCATTTT
CASSVGGNQPQHF
>TRBV7-7|-|TRBD2|TRBJ2-3|18
TGTGCCAGCAGCTTGGGGACTAGCGGGGGGATTAGCACAGATACGCAGTATTTT
CASSLGTSGGISTDTQYF
>TRBV7-2|-|-|TRBJ2-3|15
TGTGCCAGCAGCTTAGACGGGGTTAGCACAGATACGCAGTATTTT
CASSLDGVSTDTQYF
>TRBV7-2|-|TRBD1|TRBJ1-5|14
TGTGCCAGCAGCTTCGGACAGGGGGCTCAGCCCCAGCATTTT
CASSFGQGAQPQHF
>TRBV4-1|-|TRBD1|TRBJ1-2|15
TGCGCCAGCAGCCACCGACAGGGGTCTAACTATGGCTACACCTTC
CASSHRQGSNYGYTF
>TRBV7-9|-|-|TRBJ1-2|14
TGTGCCAGCAGCTTCGACAGAACTAACTATGGCTACACCTTC
CASSFDRTNYGYTF
>TRBV9|-|-|TRBJ1-3|14
TGTGCCAGCAGCGTAGGCATCTCTGGAAACACCATATATTTT
CASSVGISGNTIYF
>TRBV2|-|-|TRBJ2-1|15
TGTGCCAGCAGTATAGACTTACCCCCCCGCAATGAGCAGTTCTTC
CASSIDLPPRNEQFF
>TRBV3-1/TRBV3-2|-|-|TRBJ2-7|16
TGTGCCAGCAGCCGGGTCCGGGAGCAAGGGGAACCCGAGCAGTACTTC
CASSRVREQGEPEQYF
>TRBV3-1/TRBV3-2|-|TRBD2|TRBJ2-2|16
TGTGCCAGCAGCCGAAAAGCGGGGGGAGGTACCGGGGAGCTGTTTTTT
CASSRKAGGGTGELFF
>TRBV5-1|-|-|TRBJ2-7|14
TGCGCCAGCAGCTTAGGCCCGGGGGCGGGGGAGCAGTACTTC
CASSLGPGAGEQYF
>TRBV19|-|-|TRBJ1-2|13
TGTGCCAGTAGTCTTGGGGGAGCCTATGGCTACACCTTC
CASSLGGAYGYTF
>TRBV6-4|-|TRBD2|TRBJ2-3|16
TGTGCCAGCAGTGCACTAGCGGGGGCCCCCCCAGATACGCAGTATTTT
CASSALAGAPPDTQYF
>TRBV11-3|-|TRBD2|TRBJ2-2|17
TGTGCCAGCAGCTCGGGACTAGCGGGGGGGCGCGGCGGGGAGCTGTTTTTT
CASSSGLAGGRGGELFF
>TRBV24-1|-|TRBD2|TRBJ2-5|14
TGTGCCACCAGCCCGGGGGGGCCTGGGGAGACCCAGTACTTC
CATSPGGPGETQYF
>TRBV2|-|-|TRBJ1-5|12
TGTGCCAGCAGTACCCCAAATCAGCCCCAGCATTTT
CASSTPNQPQHF
>TRBV6-5|-|-|TRBJ1-1|13
TGTGCCAGCAGCCATAGGGGGGGCACTGAAGCTTTCTTT
CASSHRGGTEAFF
>TRBV19|once|-|TRBJ1-5|18
TGTGCCAGTAGTATAGGGGCCATCGGGATGCGTGGCAATCAGCCCCAGCATTTT
CASSIGAIGMRGNQPQHF
>TRBV6-5|-|TRBD1|TRBJ2-3|15
TGTGCCAGCAGTTCGAGCAGGGGGCGAACAGATACGCAGTATTTT
CASSSSRGRTDTQYF
>TRBV6-2/TRBV6-3|-|-|TRBJ2-5|12
TGTGCCAGCAGTTACCTAACCGAGACCCAGTACTTC
CASSYLTETQYF
>TRBV30|-|-|TRBJ2-7|15
TGTGCCTGGAGTCCCAGTCTTTCTCCTTCCTACGAGCAGTACTTC
CAWSPSLSPSYEQYF
>TRBV29-1|-|-|TRBJ2-7|14
TGCAGCGTCGATACAGAGGGATACCCCTACGAGCAGTACTTC
CSVDTEGYPYEQYF
>TRBV11-2|-|-|TRBJ2-7|15
TGTGCCAGCAGCCCCACGGTAGCGCGATTCTACGAGCAGTACTTC
CASSPTVARFYEQYF
>TRBV6-5|few|-|TRBJ2-5|11
TGTGCCATTCTGAGGGGGGAGACCCAGTACTTC
CAILRGETQYF
>TRBV19|-|-|TRBJ2-3|11
TGTGCCAGTACCAACACGTATACGCAGTATTTT
CASTNTYTQYF
>TRBV5-1|-|-|TRBJ1-3|17
TGCGCCAGCAGCTTGTTCCCAGACAGTACCTCTGGAAACACCATATATTTT
CASSLFPDSTSGNTIYF
>TRBV18|few|-|TRBJ2-3|13
TGTGCCAGCTCAAACCTTCCCACAGATACGCAGTATTTT
CASSNLPTDTQYF
>TRBV2|-|TRBD1|TRBJ1-4|14
TGTGCCAGCAGTCCGACAGGGACCAGTGAAAAACTGTTTTTT
CASSPTGTSEKLFF
>TRBV18|-|TRBD1|TRBJ1-1|15
TGTGCCAGCTCACCACGACAGGGGGAGAACACTGAAGCTTTCTTT
CASSPRQGENTEAFF
>TRBV6-6|-|-|TRBJ2-2|16
TGTGCCAGCAGTTACTCGGGAGGGGGATTCACCGGGGAGCTGTTTTTT
CASSYSGGGFTGELFF
>TRBV7-3|-|TRBD2|TRBJ2-1|15
TGTGCCAGCAGTTCACGACTAGCGGGGGTTAATGAGCAGTTCTTC
CASSSRLAGVNEQFF
>TRBV6-5|-|-|TRBJ2-3|15
TGTGCCAGCAGTTCGCAGGGTCTCACCACAGATACGCAGTATTTT
CASSSQGLTTDTQYF
>TRBV3-1/TRBV3-2|-|TRBD1|TRBJ2-7|14
TGTGCCAGCAGCCAAGAACAGGGGTTGTACGAGCAGTACTTC
CASSQEQGLYEQYF
>TRBV19|-|-|TRBJ2-5|13
TGTGCCAATAGTGGGACCGGCAAGGAGACCCAGTACTTC
CANSGTGKETQYF
>TRBV5-6|-|-|TRBJ1-1|15
TGTGCCAGCAGCTTGGTTGTGGGAATTGGTACTGAAGCTTTCTTT
CASSLVVGIGTEAFF
>TRBV7-6|-|TRBD1|TRBJ1-1|16
TGTGCCAGCAGCTTCACTGCAGGGGGCGCGGGAACTGAAGCTTTCTTT
CASSFTAGGAGTEAFF
>TRBV5-1|-|-|TRBJ2-1|14
TGCGCCAGCAGCTTGCCTGACTATCCTGCAGAGCAGTTCTTC
CASSLPDYPAEQFF
>TRBV5-8|-|TRBD2|TRBJ2-1|18
TGTGCCAGCAGCTTTTCAGGGACTAGCGGGGGGGCCAGGGGTGAGCAGTTCTTC
CASSFSGTSGGARGEQFF
>TRBV27|-|-|TRBJ2-1|15
TGTGCCAGCAGTCCCCTAGTTAGGTTTGAGGATGAGCAGTTCTTC
CASSPLVRFEDEQFF
>TRBV4-1|-|-|TRBJ2-2|16
TGCGCCAGCAGCCCGACCGGACAGAGTAACACCGGGGAGCTGTTTTTT
CASSPTGQSNTGELFF